This TCR beta chain was sequenced in a study of early T cells in non-severe SARS-CoV-2 infection. At the level of the study: It was bulk RNA from unsorted whole blood that was sequenced, and the chains were unpaired.

CDR3 length: 16 residues. CDR1 and CDR2 (germline): SGHRS, YFSETQ. Trimming cost V 0 bases and J 0 bases, with 10 bases left between them. Whole-study findings and limits: VDJdb matching favored anti-spike CD8 responses, missing private and CD4 specificities.

Tagging with unique molecular identifiers was applied to individual cDNA molecules. TCRdb re-called the 5' RACE reads with MiXCR, one entry per CDR3 protein. The table includes about 83,000 distinct CDR3 sequences, around 12% detected once. This clonotype was seen only a few times. Antigen unknown. This clonotype originated in an adult who was a healthcare worker with PCR-confirmed SARS-CoV-2 infection or an uninfected control (not recorded which). This chain uses TRBV5-1 with TRBJ1-3; unclear D gene. Material: whole blood. The CDR3 loop reads CASSLDGRSSGNTIYF. DNA for the CDR3: TGCGCCAGCAGCTTGGACGGACGGAGCTCTGGAAACACCATATATTTT.